This record covers a single TCR beta chain. What it recognizes is unknown. The sample has other DNA sequences that encode this CDR3 too. This sample was taken from a study of shared clonotypes between healthy human individuals. Study as a whole: Researchers assigned three CD4 naive, three CD4 memory, two CD8 naive and one CD8 memory plate to each donor. Study-wide results and caveats: Investigators expected sequencing depth to affect clonotype sharing among donors.

The genomic DNA of each subset was split evenly across several immunoSEQ plates. Sequencing used immunoSEQ multiplex PCR; TCRdb keeps in-frame clones, though not all of them. The sample has about a million clones, about 70% seen once. Germline V gene sequence: CDR1 SEHNR, CDR2 FQNEAQ (reference sequence). V shed 1 base and J shed 1 base, with 10 bases lying between them. There are 15 residues in the CDR3. This clonotype was sampled from a man younger than 35 in good health. The source material was memory CD4+ T cells sorted from blood. The subset here: CD45RA-negative fraction. The chain links TRBV7-9 to TRBJ2-5; either TRBD1 or TRBD2 may fit D (5 bases each). CDR3 in DNA: TGTGCCAGCAGCTTAGAATCGGGGCCCCAAGAGACCCAGTACTTC. Amino acid sequence: CASSLESGPQETQYF.